This TCR beta chain was retrieved from a study of CD8 T cells in Susac syndrome (dated by TCRdb to the late 2010s). Background for the entire study: Among the Susac syndrome patients who were sequenced, clinically active disease was present in five or six and clinical remission was observed in fewer than ten. Susac syndrome patients were therapy-naive, on corticosteroids (some also receiving IVIg), or on IVIg alone at blood withdrawal. Repertoire sequencing was used to test whether CD8+ T cell activation and differentiation in Susac syndrome was antigen driven.

Peripheral blood CD8+ and CD4+ T cells from healthy donors, Susac syndrome patients and multiple sclerosis patients were profiled by high-throughput TCR beta sequencing. Susac syndrome patients met recently defined diagnostic criteria for definite or probable disease. Bulk CD8+ and CD4+ T cells were purified magnetically by negative isolation, whereas CD8+ TEMRA cells were enriched by FACS. Blood was drawn into EDTA tubes, processed within 24 hours, and PBMCs were isolated by density gradient centrifugation. PBMCs intended for TCR sequencing were cryopreserved in liquid nitrogen and were subsequently thawed in a 37 degrees C water bath. A purity of at least 90% was achieved for sorted or isolated CD4+, CD8+ and CD8+ TEMRA cells. As regards this clonotype: Its antigen target is currently unknown. Base qualities are not recorded, but no much larger clone differs from it by a single base.

Here V drops 5 bases and J drops 1 base, and the junction holds 1 base not matched to any gene. CDR3 length: 12 amino acids, cysteine to phenylalanine. The DNA shown is the 36-base CDR3, in frame from base 1. As encoded in the germline V gene (reference sequence), CDR1 is DFQATT while CDR2 is SNEGSKA. Broader findings and caveats from the paper: The number of individuals in the TCR sequencing and HLA analysis was acknowledged as relatively small. In the CD4+ T cell repertoire of Susac syndrome patients, clonal expansion was not detected.

RNA was extracted using the RNeasy kit, and about 0.45 to 1 microgram was reverse transcribed with random hexamers. The immunoSEQ multiplex PCR assay, which covers 54 Vbeta and 13 Jbeta segments, was used to amplify TCR beta CDR3 regions. To correct PCR amplification bias, a synthetic template baseline was used for both primer optimization and computational correction. Per the source publication's procedure: Only productive sequences were kept, with reads annotated to V, D and J genes according to IMGT and analyzed in immunoSEQ Analyzer. To calculate clonality, Shannon entropy was normalized by log2 of the number of productive unique sequences and then subtracted from one. Public and private clones were assessed among the 100 most prevalent clones of each patient and control. Susac-specific clones were defined as absent from healthy and MS cohorts, 850 to 1,300 published viral clones and other ImmuneACCESS disease sequences. TCRdb redid the processing of the public reads, applying fastp at Q25 and MiXCR, and retained in-frame beta chains. Every distinct CDR3 protein forms one entry, paired with its most common genes and DNA. The V and J calls and clone size are TCRdb's, not the authors'. For this sample there are 170,000 or so distinct CDR3 sequences; roughly 95% appear just once. About 0.12% of the sample rests with the top ten.

The receptor comes from a human donor with Susac syndrome. Sequenced input: CD4+ T cells from PBMCs. The receptor chain draws on TRBV20-1 and TRBJ2-5, with 7 central nucleotides matching TRBD2. The sequenced DNA: TGCAGTGCTCCTAGCGGCCAAGAGACCCAGTACTTC. The encoded protein is CSAPSGQETQYF.